The TCR beta chain described here comes from a study of cytomegalovirus exposure and HLA in healthy donors. Study as a whole: Findings of an earlier analysis included some 120 million unique TCR beta sequences from 200 million or so T cells.

At the time of sampling, donors were nominally healthy, though unrecorded immune exposures were likely. With 60 Vbeta and 13 Jbeta primers, the PCR was carried out. Method: immunoSEQ multiplex PCR; TCRdb's copy keeps in-frame clones and lacks some. The sample lists under 200,000 clones, 70% to 85% seen once, with 3.5% to 5.5% in the top ten. A note on this clone: As yet, its antigen is unknown.

Points from the study as a whole: Later on, an analysis found that several of the most significant clusters appeared to be linked to common viral pathogens, which included parvovirus B19.

Losses at the gene ends were 0 bases for V and 7 bases for J; bases not matched to a gene: 5. Germline assignment: CDR1 SEHNR and CDR2 FQNEAQ (reference sequence). CDR3 length: 15 residues. The chain is built from TRBV7-9 and TRBJ1-5, with TRBD1 matching 8 bases. This clonotype was obtained from a man aged 35 to 55 in good health and CMV-seronegative. The material sequenced was PBMCs. CDR3 amino acids: CASSLAAGGFQPQHF. For the CDR3, the DNA is TGTGCCAGCAGCTTAGCGGCAGGGGGCTTCCAGCCCCAGCATTTT.